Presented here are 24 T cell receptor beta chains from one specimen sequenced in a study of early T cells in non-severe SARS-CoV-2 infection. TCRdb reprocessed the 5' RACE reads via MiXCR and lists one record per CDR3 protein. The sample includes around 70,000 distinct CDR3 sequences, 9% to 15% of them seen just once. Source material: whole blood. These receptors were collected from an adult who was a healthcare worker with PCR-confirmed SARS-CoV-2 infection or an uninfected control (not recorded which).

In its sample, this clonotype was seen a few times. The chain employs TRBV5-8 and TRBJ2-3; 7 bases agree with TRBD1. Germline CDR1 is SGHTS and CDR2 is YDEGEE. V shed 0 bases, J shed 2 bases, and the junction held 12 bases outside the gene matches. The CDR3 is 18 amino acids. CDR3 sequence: CASSLEGQRQSFTDTQYF. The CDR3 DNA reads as TGTGCCAGCAGCTTGGAGGGACAGCGCCAATCTTTCACAGATACGCAGTATTTT. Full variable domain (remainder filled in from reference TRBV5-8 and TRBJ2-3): EAGVTQSPTHLIKTRGQQATLRCSPISGHTSVYWYQQALGLGLQFLLWYDEGEERNRGNFPPRFSGRQFPNYSSELNVNALELEDSALYLCASSLEGQRQSFTDTQYFGPGTRLTVL.

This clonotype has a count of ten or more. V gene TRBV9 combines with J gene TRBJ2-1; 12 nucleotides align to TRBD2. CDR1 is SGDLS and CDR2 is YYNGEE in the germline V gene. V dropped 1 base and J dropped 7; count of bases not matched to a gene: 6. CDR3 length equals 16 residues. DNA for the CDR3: TGTGCCAGCAGCGTACGGACTAGCGGGACTGAGAATGAGCAGTTCTTC. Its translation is CASSVRTSGTENEQFF.

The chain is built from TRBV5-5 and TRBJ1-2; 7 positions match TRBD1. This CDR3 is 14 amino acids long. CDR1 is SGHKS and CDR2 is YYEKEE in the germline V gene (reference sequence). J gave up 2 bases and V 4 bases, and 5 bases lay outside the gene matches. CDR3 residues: CASSTPGGNYGYTF. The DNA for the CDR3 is TGTGCCAGCAGCACCCCAGGGGGGAACTATGGCTACACCTTC.

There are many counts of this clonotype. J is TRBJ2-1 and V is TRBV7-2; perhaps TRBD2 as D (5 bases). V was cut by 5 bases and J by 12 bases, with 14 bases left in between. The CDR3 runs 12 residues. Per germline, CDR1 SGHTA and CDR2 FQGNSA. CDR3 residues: CASSPTGWGQFF. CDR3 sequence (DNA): TGTGCCAGCAGCCCCACGGGGTGGGGGCAGTTCTTC.

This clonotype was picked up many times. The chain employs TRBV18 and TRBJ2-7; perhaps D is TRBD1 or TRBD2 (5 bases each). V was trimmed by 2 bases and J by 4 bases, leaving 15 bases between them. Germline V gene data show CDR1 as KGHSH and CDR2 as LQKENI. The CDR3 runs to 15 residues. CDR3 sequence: CASSPGPAEGYEQYF. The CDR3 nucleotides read TGTGCCAGCTCACCAGGGCCAGCAGAGGGGTACGAGCAGTACTTC.

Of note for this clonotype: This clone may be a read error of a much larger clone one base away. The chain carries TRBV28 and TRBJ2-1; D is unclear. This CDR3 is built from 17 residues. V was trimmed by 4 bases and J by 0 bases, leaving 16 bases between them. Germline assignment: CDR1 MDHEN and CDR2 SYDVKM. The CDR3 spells CASSYGPKVSSYNEQFF. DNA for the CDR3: TGTGCCAGCAGTTACGGGCCAAAGGTCAGCTCCTACAATGAGCAGTTCTTC.

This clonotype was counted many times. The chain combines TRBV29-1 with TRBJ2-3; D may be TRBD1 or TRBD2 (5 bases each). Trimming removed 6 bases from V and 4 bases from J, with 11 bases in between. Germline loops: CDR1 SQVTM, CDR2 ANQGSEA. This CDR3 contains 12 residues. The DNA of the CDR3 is TGCAGCGTCGCAGAGGGGTCAGATACGCAGTATTTT. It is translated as CSVAEGSDTQYF.

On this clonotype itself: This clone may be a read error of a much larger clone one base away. The CDR3 sequence is CASSLIAGAGTDTLYF. The DNA of the CDR3 is TGTGCCAGCAGTCTCATAGCGGGAGCGGGGACAGATACGCTGTATTTT. V is TRBV27 and J is TRBJ2-3, with 9 nucleotides matching TRBD2. Germline CDR1 reads MNHEY; CDR2 reads SMNVEV (reference sequence). The CDR3 sequence is 16 residues long.

DNA for the CDR3: TGTGCCAGCAGGGGGGAGCTGTGGAATTCACCCCTCCACTTT. Protein sequence: CASRGELWNSPLHF. V and J are TRBV6-5 and TRBJ1-6, with D tentatively TRBD1 (5 bases). This CDR3 comprises 14 residues. The germline V gene encodes CDR1 MNHEY and CDR2 SVGAGI. V dropped 6 bases and J dropped 7 bases, with 13 bases sitting between them.

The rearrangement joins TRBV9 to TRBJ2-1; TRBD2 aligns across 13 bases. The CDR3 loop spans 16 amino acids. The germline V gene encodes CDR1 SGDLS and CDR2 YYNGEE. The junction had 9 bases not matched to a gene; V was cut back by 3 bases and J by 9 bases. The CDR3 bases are TGTGCCAGCAGCGCCAGAGGGACTAGCGGGATAATTGAGCAGTTCTTC. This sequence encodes CASSARGTSGIIEQFF.

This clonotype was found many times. CDR3 DNA sequence: TGCAGTGCTAGAGGAGGTACGGGGGACAGTAACGGCTACACCTTC. Its protein is CSARGGTGDSNGYTF. The chain joins TRBV20-1 to TRBJ1-2; the match to TRBD1 covers 7 bases. The CDR3 covers 15 residues. The trim removed 1 base at V and 8 bases at J, leaving 13 bases unmatched. Per germline, CDR1 DFQATT and CDR2 SNEGSKA (reference sequence).

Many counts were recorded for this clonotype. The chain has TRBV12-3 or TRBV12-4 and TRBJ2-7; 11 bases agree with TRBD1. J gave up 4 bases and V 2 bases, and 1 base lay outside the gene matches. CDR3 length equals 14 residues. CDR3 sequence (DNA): TGTGCCAGCAGTTTATGGGACAGGGGGTACGAGCAGTACTTC. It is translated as CASSLWDRGYEQYF.

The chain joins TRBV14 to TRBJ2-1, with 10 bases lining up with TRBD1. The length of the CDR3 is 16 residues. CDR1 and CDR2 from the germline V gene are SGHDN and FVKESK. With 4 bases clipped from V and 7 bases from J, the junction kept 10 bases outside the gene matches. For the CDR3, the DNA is TGTGCCAGCAGCCCCGGGCCGGGACAGGGGAGGAATGAGCAGTTCTTC. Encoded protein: CASSPGPGQGRNEQFF.

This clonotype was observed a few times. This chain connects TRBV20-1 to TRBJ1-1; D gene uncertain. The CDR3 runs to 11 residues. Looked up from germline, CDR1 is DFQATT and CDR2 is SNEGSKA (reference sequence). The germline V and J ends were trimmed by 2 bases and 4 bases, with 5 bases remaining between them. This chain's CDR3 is CSARLSTEAFF. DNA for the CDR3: TGCAGTGCTAGATTGTCCACTGAAGCTTTCTTT.

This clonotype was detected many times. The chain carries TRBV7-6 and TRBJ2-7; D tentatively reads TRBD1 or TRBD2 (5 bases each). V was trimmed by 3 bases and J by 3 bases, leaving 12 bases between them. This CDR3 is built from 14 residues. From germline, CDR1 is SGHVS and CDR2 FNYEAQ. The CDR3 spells CASSFGTSHYEQYF. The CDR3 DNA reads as TGTGCCAGCAGCTTCGGGACGTCTCACTACGAGCAGTACTTC.

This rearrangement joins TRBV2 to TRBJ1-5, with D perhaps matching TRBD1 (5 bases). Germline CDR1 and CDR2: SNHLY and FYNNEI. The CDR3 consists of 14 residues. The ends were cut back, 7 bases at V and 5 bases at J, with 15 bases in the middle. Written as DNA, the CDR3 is TGTGCCAGCACCCAACCGGGAGGGGATCAGCCCCAGCATTTT. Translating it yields CASTQPGGDQPQHF.

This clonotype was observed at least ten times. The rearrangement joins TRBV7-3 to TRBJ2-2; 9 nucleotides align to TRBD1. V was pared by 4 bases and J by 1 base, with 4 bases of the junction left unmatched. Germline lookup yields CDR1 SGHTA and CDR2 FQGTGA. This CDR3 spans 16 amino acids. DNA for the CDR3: TGTGCCAGCAGCTCGACAGGGGGGAAGAACACCGGGGAGCTGTTTTTT. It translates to CASSSTGGKNTGELFF.

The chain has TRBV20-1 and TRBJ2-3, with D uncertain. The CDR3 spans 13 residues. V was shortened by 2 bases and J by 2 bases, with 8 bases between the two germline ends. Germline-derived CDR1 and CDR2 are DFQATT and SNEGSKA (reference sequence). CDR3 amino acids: CSARLRVTDTQYF. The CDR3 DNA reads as TGCAGTGCTAGACTGCGTGTCACAGATACGCAGTATTTT.

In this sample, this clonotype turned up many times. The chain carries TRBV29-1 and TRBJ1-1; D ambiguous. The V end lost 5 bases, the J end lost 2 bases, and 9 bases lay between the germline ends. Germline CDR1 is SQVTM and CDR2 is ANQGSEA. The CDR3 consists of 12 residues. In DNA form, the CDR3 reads TGCAGCGTTCGGGCCAGAAACACTGAAGCTTTCTTT. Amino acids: CSVRARNTEAFF.

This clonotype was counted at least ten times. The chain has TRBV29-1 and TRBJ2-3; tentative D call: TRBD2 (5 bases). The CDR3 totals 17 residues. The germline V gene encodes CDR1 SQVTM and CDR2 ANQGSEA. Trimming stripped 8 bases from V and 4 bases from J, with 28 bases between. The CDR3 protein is CSFSPEGRRLSADTQYF. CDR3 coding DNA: TGCAGCTTCTCCCCCGAGGGCAGGAGACTCTCCGCAGATACGCAGTATTTT.

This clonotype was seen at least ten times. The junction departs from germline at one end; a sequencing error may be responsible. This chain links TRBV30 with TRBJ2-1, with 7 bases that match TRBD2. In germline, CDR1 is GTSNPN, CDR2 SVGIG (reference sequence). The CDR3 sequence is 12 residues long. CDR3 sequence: CAWIQSAGQFYF. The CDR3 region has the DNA TGTGCCTGGATTCAATCAGCGGGGCAGTTCTACTTC.

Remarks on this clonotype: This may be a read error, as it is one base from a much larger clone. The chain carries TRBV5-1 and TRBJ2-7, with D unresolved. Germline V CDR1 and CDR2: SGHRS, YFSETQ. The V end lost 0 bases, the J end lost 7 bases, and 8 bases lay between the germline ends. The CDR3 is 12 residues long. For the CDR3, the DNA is TGCGCCAGCAGCTTGGTCTCGAGGGAGCAGTACTTC. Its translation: CASSLVSREQYF.

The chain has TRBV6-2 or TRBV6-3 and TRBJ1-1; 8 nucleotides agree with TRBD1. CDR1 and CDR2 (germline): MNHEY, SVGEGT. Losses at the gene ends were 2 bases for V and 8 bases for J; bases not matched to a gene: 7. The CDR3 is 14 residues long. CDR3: CASSYPGQAIEAFF. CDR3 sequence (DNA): TGTGCCAGCAGTTACCCGGGACAGGCTATAGAAGCTTTCTTT.

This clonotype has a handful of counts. Here the CDR3 reads CASSPGGQGEETQYF. CDR3 nucleotides: TGTGCCAGCAGTCCGGGGGGACAGGGCGAGGAGACCCAGTACTTC. The chain combines TRBV28 with TRBJ2-5, with 9 bases that match TRBD1. CDR1 MDHEN and CDR2 SYDVKM come from the germline V gene. The J segment lost 5 bases and the V segment lost 5 bases, leaving 9 bases of the junction unmatched. This CDR3 region has 15 residues.